The 2 T cell receptor beta chains listed next were all sequenced from one sample in a study of OX40 agonist ivuxolimab in advanced cancers. Library creation used the immunoSEQ multiplex PCR assay. TCRdb mirrors the immuneACCESS table, restricted to in-frame sequences. Some clones are absent from its copies; in checked studies, under half trace to an unresolved V gene, and the reason for the others is unknown. The sample records about 60,000 clones, 65% to 85% of which are singletons. The ten largest clonotypes hold roughly 0.6% of the sample. Sample: CD4+ or CD8+ T cells sorted from blood, taken in a trial of the OX40 agonist ivuxolimab. The receptors here all came from an adult with an advanced solid tumor such as melanoma, head and neck, liver or kidney cancer.

The chain combines TRBV18 with TRBJ2-1; the D gene is possibly TRBD2 (5 bases). The V end was cut by 2 bases, the J end by 0 bases, with 5 bases between. Germline-derived CDR1 and CDR2 are KGHSH and LQKENI. The CDR3 spans 14 residues. CDR3 nucleotide sequence: TGTGCCAGCTCACCAGCGGGCTCCTACAATGAGCAGTTCTTC. The encoded protein is CASSPAGSYNEQFF.

This clone showed up just once. The genes are TRBV6-5 and TRBJ2-7, with D unresolved. This CDR3 has 12 residues. The germline gives CDR1 MNHEY, CDR2 SVGAGI. Trimming left V 6 bases short and J 4 bases short, with 10 bases between. The CDR3 DNA sequence: TGTGCCAGCAGGAAGAGAAATTACGAGCAGTACTTC. As protein: CASRKRNYEQYF.